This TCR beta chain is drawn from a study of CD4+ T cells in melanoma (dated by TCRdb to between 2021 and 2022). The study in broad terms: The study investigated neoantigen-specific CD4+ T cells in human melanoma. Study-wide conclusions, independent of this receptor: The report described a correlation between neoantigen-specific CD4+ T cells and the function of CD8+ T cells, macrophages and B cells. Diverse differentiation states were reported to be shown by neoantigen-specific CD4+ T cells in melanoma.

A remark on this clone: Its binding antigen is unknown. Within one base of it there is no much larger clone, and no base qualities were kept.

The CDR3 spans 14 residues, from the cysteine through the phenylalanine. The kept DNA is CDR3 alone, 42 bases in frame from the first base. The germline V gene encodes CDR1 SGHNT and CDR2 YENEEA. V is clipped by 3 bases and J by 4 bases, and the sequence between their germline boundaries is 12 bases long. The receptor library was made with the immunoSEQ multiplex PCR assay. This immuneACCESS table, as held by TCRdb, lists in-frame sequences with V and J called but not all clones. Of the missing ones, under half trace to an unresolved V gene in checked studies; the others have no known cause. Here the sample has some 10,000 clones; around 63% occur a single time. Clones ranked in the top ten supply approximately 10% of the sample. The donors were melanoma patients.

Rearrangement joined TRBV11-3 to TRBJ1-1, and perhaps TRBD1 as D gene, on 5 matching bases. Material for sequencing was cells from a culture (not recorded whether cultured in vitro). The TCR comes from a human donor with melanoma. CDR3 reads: CASSLGGWGTEAFF. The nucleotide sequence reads TGTGCCAGCAGCTTGGGGGGTTGGGGCACTGAAGCTTTCTTT.